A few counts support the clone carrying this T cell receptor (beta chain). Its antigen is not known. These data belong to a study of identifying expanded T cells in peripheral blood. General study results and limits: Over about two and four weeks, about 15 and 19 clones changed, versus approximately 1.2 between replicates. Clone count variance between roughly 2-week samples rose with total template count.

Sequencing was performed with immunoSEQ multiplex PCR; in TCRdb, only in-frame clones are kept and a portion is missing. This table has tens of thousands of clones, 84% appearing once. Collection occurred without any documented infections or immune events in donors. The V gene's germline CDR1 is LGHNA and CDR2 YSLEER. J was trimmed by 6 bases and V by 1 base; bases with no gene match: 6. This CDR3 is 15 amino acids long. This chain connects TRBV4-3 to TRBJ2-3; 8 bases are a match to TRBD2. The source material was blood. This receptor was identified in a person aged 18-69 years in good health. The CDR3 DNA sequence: TGCGCCAGCAGCCAAGCCGGGAGGGCAGATGATACGCAGTATTTT. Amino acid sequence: CASSQAGRADDTQYF.